This is a list of T cell receptor beta chains from one sample in a study of T cell repertoires in cytomegalovirus infection. Via MiXCR, TCRdb re-called the reads, giving one row per CDR3 protein. The table records about 110,000 distinct CDR3 sequences, roughly a tenth of them present only once. For these TCRs, the target antigens are not known. Specimen: PBMCs, sequenced either directly or after in vitro stimulation (not recorded which). The source is a human donor in good health (CMV status not recorded). Some clones in this sample may be carry-over from other donors' samples. Both conserved end residues are part of each CDR3. A D gene is named only where the DNA matches it firmly. Only part of the rows carry a size: once, few, many, or a class if the clone is expanded.

many	TRBD1	TRBV6-2/TRBV6-3	TRBJ2-6	TGTGCCAGCAGAACGGACAGGGGGCCTGGGGCCAACGTCCTGACTTTC	CASRTDRGPGANVLTF
few	NA	TRBV6-2/TRBV6-3	TRBJ1-2	TGTGCCAGCACCTACCTCAACGCCGGGACAAATGGCTACACCTTC	CASTYLNAGTNGYTF
many	NA	TRBV19	TRBJ1-1	TGTGCCAGCACCCCCCAAGGAGGGGGCACTGAAGCTTTCTTT	CASTPQGGGTEAFF
many	TRBD1	TRBV6-2/TRBV6-3	TRBJ1-6	TGTGCCAGCAGTGATTGGACAGGTCGGTCACCCCTCCACTTT	CASSDWTGRSPLHF
few	TRBD2	TRBV29-1	TRBJ2-2	TGCAGCGCCACGACTAGCGGGAGAAACGGGGAGCTGTTTTTT	CSATTSGRNGELFF
many	TRBD1	TRBV27	TRBJ2-2	TGTGCCAGCAGTGCCCGACAGGGAAGGGAGCTGTTTTTT	CASSARQGRELFF
NA	TRBD2	TRBV12-3/TRBV12-4	TRBJ2-7	TGTGCCAGCAGCTACCGACTAGCTACCACCTACGAGCAGTACTTC	CASSYRLATTYEQYF
many	TRBD2	TRBV12-3/TRBV12-4	TRBJ2-1	TGTGCCAGCAGTTCGGCGGGGAGGGCGGGAGGGAACAATGAGCAGTTCTTC	CASSSAGRAGGNNEQFF
NA	NA	TRBV20-1	TRBJ2-1	TGCAGTGCTAGAGTAATAGTACCTCCTCTAGGTTTCGATGAGCAGTTCTTC	CSARVIVPPLGFDEQFF
once	NA	TRBV7-8	TRBJ1-3	TGTGCCAGCAGCTTACTAGTGTCATCTGGAAACACCATATATTTT	CASSLLVSSGNTIYF
many	NA	TRBV7-9	TRBJ1-6	TGTGCCAGCAGCATTAGACCATCGAATTCACCCCTCCACTTT	CASSIRPSNSPLHF
many	NA	TRBV24-1	TRBJ2-3	TGTGCCACCAGCGTTCACGGGAGAGGAACAGATACGCAGTATTTT	CATSVHGRGTDTQYF
NA	TRBD1	TRBV9	TRBJ1-2	TGTGCCAGCAGCGACCGGCCCTGGAAGGACAGGATCTATGGCTACACCTTC	CASSDRPWKDRIYGYTF